The 19 T cell receptor beta chains below all came from one sample that was sequenced in a study of blood T cell repertoires in COVID-19. Data came from immunoSEQ multiplex PCR; TCRdb stores just in-frame clones and leaves some out. Of almost 70,000 clones listed, under 85% were seen once; the top ten hold more than 15%. The specimen sequenced was peripheral blood. The source of these receptors is a man in his sixties with acute or convalescent COVID-19.

The chain combines TRBV7-8 with TRBJ1-1; perhaps TRBD1 as D (6 bases). The CDR3 is 14 residues long. Trimming pared 5 bases from V and 1 base from J, leaving 11 bases between. Looked up from germline, CDR1 is SGHVS and CDR2 is FQNEAQ. The CDR3 sequence is CASSPRGGNTEAFF. The CDR3 nucleotides are TGTGCCAGCAGCCCTAGGGGGGGGAACACTGAAGCTTTCTTT. Supplemented by reference TRBV7-8 and TRBJ1-1, the full variable domain reads GAGVSQSPRYKVAKRGQDVALRCDPISGHVSLFWYQQALGQGPEFLTYFQNEAQLDKSGLPSDRFFAERPEGSVSTLKIQRTQQEDSAVYLCASSPRGGNTEAFFGQGTRLTVV.

The chain carries TRBV5-1 and TRBJ1-5, with a possible D match to TRBD1 (5 bases). Germline V gives CDR1 SGHRS, CDR2 YFSETQ. The ends were cut back, 3 bases at V and 5 bases at J, with 12 bases in the middle. The CDR3 consists of 14 residues. The CDR3 sequence: CASSWQGLDQPQHF. CDR3 nucleotide sequence: TGCGCCAGCAGCTGGCAGGGTCTTGATCAGCCCCAGCATTTT.

The rearrangement links TRBV30 to TRBJ2-7; D is undetermined. The germline V gene encodes CDR1 GTSNPN and CDR2 SVGIG (reference sequence). The length of the CDR3 is 13 residues. V was pared by 3 bases and J by 3 bases, with 12 bases between. Written as DNA, the CDR3 is TGTGCCTGGAGCCTCCCAAACTACTACGAGCAGTACTTC. Its protein is CAWSLPNYYEQYF.

The chain joins TRBV5-1 to TRBJ1-3; D is possibly TRBD1 (5 bases). V was pared by 1 base and J by 6 bases, with 14 bases between. CDR3 length: 15 amino acids. Germline lookup yields CDR1 SGHRS and CDR2 YFSETQ. CDR3 nucleotides: TGCGCCAGCAGCTTGTTGGTGGGGCAGGAAAACACCATATATTTT. It codes for CASSLLVGQENTIYF.

This chain joins TRBV27 and TRBJ1-2; TRBD1 matches at 8 bases. V gave up 2 bases and J gave up 8 bases; unmatched junction bases: 4. The CDR3 runs 13 residues. Germline V gene data show CDR1 as MNHEY and CDR2 as SMNVEV (reference sequence). The CDR3 region has the DNA TGTGCCAGCAGTTTAGTACAGGGGGGCGGCTACACCTTC. Its protein is CASSLVQGGGYTF.

V is TRBV21-1 and J is TRBJ2-7; the DNA was not compared with TRBD1, the D call given in the table. TRBV21-1 has pseudogene status. The CDR3 totals 12 residues. CDR3 residues: CASSTHHYEQYF. In nucleotides, the CDR3 is TGTGCCAGCAGCACACATCACTACGAGCAGTACTTC.

This rearrangement joins TRBV4-2 to TRBJ2-6; D remains unclear. CDR1 and CDR2 (germline): LGHNA, YNFKEQ. CDR3 length: 13 amino acids. V lost 3 bases and J lost 4, with 4 bases in between. As DNA, the CDR3 is TGTGCCAGCAGCCACTCCGGGGCCAACGTCCTGACTTTC. This codes for CASSHSGANVLTF.

Only one count was recorded for this clone. The V and J genes are TRBV10-3 and TRBJ2-3, with TRBD2 matching 8 bases. With V trimmed by 4 bases and J by 3 bases, 6 bases remained unmatched. The CDR3 contains 15 residues. CDR1 is ENHRY and CDR2 is SYGVKD in the germline V gene. The chain's CDR3 is CAISVLAANTDTQYF. The CDR3 coding sequence is TGTGCCATCAGTGTACTAGCGGCAAATACAGATACGCAGTATTTT.

A single count supports this clone. This chain joins TRBV7-2 and TRBJ2-7; possible D gene TRBD1, 6 bases. This CDR3 spans 13 amino acids. The germline gives CDR1 SGHTA, CDR2 FQGNSA. Trimming removed 5 bases from V and 3 bases from J, with 11 bases in between. CDR3 coding DNA: TGTGCCAGCAGCCGACAGGCCAACTACGAGCAGTACTTC. This gives the protein CASSRQANYEQYF.

J is TRBJ1-1 and V is TRBV11-3; 8 bases are a match to TRBD1. CDR3 length: 13 amino acids. Trimming took 10 bases from V and 10 from J; bases not matched to a gene: 14. Per the germline V gene, CDR1 is SGHNT and CDR2 is YENEEA. The CDR3 here is CANSGTGRFGAFF. The CDR3 coding sequence is TGTGCCAATTCGGGGACAGGAAGATTTGGAGCTTTCTTT.

The chain carries TRBV7-9 and TRBJ1-6, with unresolved D. Germline CDR1 is SEHNR and CDR2 is FQNEAQ (reference sequence). The CDR3 spans 13 residues. The V end lost 4 bases, the J end lost 10 bases, and 11 bases lay between the germline ends. The CDR3 DNA reads as TGTGCCAGCAGCTATGGTGGGCGCTCACCCCTCCACTTT. Its protein is CASSYGGRSPLHF.

This clone was detected only a few times. The genes are TRBV5-1 and TRBJ1-5; D may be TRBD1 (6 bases). The CDR3 extends over 15 amino acids. With 4 bases removed from V and 4 bases from J, the gap between germline ends came to 15 bases. Looked up from germline, CDR1 is SGHRS and CDR2 is YFSETQ. The CDR3 DNA reads TGCGCCAGCAGCCCGGGACATGTAGGGAATCAGCCCCAGCATTTT. It yields the protein CASSPGHVGNQPQHF.

The chain is built from TRBV29-1 and TRBJ2-6; 8 bases are a match to TRBD1. Germline lookup yields CDR1 SQVTM and CDR2 ANQGSEA. This CDR3 has 17 amino acids. V dropped 6 bases and J dropped 0; count of bases not matched to a gene: 10. CDR3 in amino acids: CSVLRDRGFSGANVLTF. The CDR3 DNA is TGCAGCGTACTCCGAGACAGGGGATTCTCTGGGGCCAACGTCCTGACTTTC.

This clone was recorded once. The chain is built from TRBV12-3 or TRBV12-4 and TRBJ2-2; D is undetermined. V lost 6 bases and J 3 bases, leaving 8 bases between the germline ends. This CDR3 has 13 amino acids. The CDR3: CASRSGHTGELFF. CDR3 in DNA: TGTGCCAGCAGGAGTGGGCACACCGGGGAGCTGTTTTTT.

This chain connects TRBV15 to TRBJ2-1; the match to TRBD1 covers 7 bases. Germline CDR1 reads LNHNV; CDR2 reads YYDKDF (reference sequence). The CDR3 covers 13 residues. V dropped 0 bases and J dropped 14; count of bases not matched to a gene: 7. The CDR3 loop reads CATSREHDRAEFF. CDR3 sequence (DNA): TGTGCCACCAGCAGAGAACATGACAGGGCGGAGTTCTTC.

This chain connects TRBV18 to TRBJ1-5; 7 bases match TRBD1. This CDR3 contains 16 residues. V gave up 4 bases and J gave up 3 bases; unmatched junction bases: 9. Germline V gives CDR1 KGHSH, CDR2 LQKENI. In DNA, the CDR3 is TGTGCCAGCTCACGGCGACAGGGAGGATACAATCAGCCCCAGCATTTT. It encodes CASSRRQGGYNQPQHF.

The chain has TRBV5-6 and TRBJ1-5; no clear D. The CDR3 loop spans 13 amino acids. CDR1 SGHDT and CDR2 YYEEEE come from the germline V gene. Trimming left V 3 bases short and J 4 bases short, with 8 bases between. The chain's CDR3 is CASSYLRNQPQHF. DNA of the CDR3: TGTGCCAGCAGCTACCTGCGGAATCAGCCCCAGCATTTT. The complete variable domain, with remaining parts taken from reference TRBV5-6 and TRBJ1-5, reads DAGVTQSPTHLIKTRGQQVTLRCSPKSGHDTVSWYQQALGQGPQFIFQYYEEEERQRGNFPDRFSGHQFPNYSSELNVNALLLGDSALYLCASSYLRNQPQHFGDGTRLSIL.

The chain links TRBV27 to TRBJ2-1; 8 nucleotides line up with TRBD2. The germline V gene has CDR1 MNHEY and CDR2 SMNVEV (reference sequence). This CDR3 spans 15 amino acids. The V segment lost 5 bases and the J segment 8 bases; nucleotides outside the gene matches: 11. CDR3 protein: CASSRRAGVYDEQFF. The CDR3 coding sequence is TGTGCCAGCAGTCGGAGAGCGGGGGTGTATGATGAGCAGTTCTTC.

This clone was counted once. V and J are TRBV5-5 and TRBJ2-5, with TRBD1 matching 12 bases. In germline, CDR1 is SGHKS, CDR2 YYEKEE (reference sequence). V lost 5 bases to trimming and J lost 7 bases; unmatched junction nucleotides: 15. This CDR3 is 17 amino acids long. The CDR3: CASRQSLRDRGLGTQYF. Here the CDR3 DNA reads TGTGCCAGCAGACAATCCCTCCGGGACAGGGGGCTCGGGACCCAGTACTTC.